The subject of this entry is one T cell receptor beta chain. Its antigen is unknown. The data originate from a study of T-cell reconstitution after alpha-beta-depleted transplantation in children. The CDR3 sequence is 15 residues long. Trimming at V came to 5 bases and at J to 2 bases, leaving 3 bases not matched to a gene. General study points: After one year, T-cell counts and TCRbeta diversity mostly came from new T cells.

Molecular barcoding with unique molecular identifiers was used for the TCRbeta library. Using its own MiXCR run on the PCR reads, TCRdb lists one record per CDR3 protein. In the table there are about 870,000 distinct CDR3 sequences, roughly 15% of which are singletons. Sample: PBMCs, mostly from graft donor cells, taken 360 days after TCRalphabeta/CD19-depleted stem cell transplant. This receptor was obtained from a male patient between 5 and 17 years old who had a stem cell transplant for acute lymphoblastic leukemia, so the T cells may come from the graft donor. This chain connects TRBV12-3 or TRBV12-4 to TRBJ2-5; 12 bases fit TRBD2. The CDR3 DNA is TGTGCCAGCAGTCCTAGCGGGGGGGTACAAGAGACCCAGTACTTC. Encoded protein: CASSPSGGVQETQYF.